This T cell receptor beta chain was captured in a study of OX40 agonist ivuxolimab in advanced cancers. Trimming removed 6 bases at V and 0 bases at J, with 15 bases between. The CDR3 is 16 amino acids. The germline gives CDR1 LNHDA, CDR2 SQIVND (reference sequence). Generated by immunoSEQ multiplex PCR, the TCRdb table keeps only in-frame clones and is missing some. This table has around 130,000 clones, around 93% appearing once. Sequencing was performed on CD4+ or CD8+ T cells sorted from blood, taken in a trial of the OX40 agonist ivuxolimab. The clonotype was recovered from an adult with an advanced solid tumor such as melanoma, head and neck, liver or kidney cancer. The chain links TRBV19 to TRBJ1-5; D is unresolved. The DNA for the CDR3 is TGTGCCAGTAGGCCCCTCGAGGGAAGTAGCAATCAGCCCCAGCATTTT. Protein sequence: CASRPLEGSSNQPQHF.